This TCR beta chain comes out of a study of control samples from healthy donors and cancer patients. TCRdb keeps only in-frame clones here, not all; method: immunoSEQ multiplex PCR. The sample holds over 200,000 clones, around 80% seen once. The ends lost 5 bases at V and 7 bases at J; junction bases unmatched: 5. CDR1 and CDR2 (germline): SGHNT, YENEEA. The CDR3 covers 13 residues. J is TRBJ2-1 and V is TRBV11-3; 7 bases agree with TRBD2. The source is a woman aged 55-69 years with lung cancer. Sample: PBMCs. The CDR3 reads CASSRTSENEQFF. CDR3 in DNA: TGTGCCAGCAGCCGCACTAGCGAGAATGAGCAGTTCTTC.